This T cell receptor beta chain was captured in a study of T cell changes during pregnancy in multiple sclerosis. Looked up from germline, CDR1 is MNHEY and CDR2 is SVGAGI. Trimming cost V 6 bases and J 9 bases; bases outside gene matches: 5. This CDR3 spans 12 amino acids. This table comes from immunoSEQ multiplex PCR, and its TCRdb copy is limited to in-frame clones, with some not included. The sample lists some 28,000 clones, about 89% occurring once. Here the sequenced sample was CD8+ T cells from peripheral blood mononuclear cells, taken before pregnancy. V and J are TRBV6-5 and TRBJ2-1; 7 bases match TRBD2. The TCR was taken from a female donor with multiple sclerosis, enrolled in a pregnancy study. CDR3 sequence reads: CASRGLAVEQFF. The CDR3 DNA is TGTGCCAGCAGGGGTCTAGCGGTTGAGCAGTTCTTC.